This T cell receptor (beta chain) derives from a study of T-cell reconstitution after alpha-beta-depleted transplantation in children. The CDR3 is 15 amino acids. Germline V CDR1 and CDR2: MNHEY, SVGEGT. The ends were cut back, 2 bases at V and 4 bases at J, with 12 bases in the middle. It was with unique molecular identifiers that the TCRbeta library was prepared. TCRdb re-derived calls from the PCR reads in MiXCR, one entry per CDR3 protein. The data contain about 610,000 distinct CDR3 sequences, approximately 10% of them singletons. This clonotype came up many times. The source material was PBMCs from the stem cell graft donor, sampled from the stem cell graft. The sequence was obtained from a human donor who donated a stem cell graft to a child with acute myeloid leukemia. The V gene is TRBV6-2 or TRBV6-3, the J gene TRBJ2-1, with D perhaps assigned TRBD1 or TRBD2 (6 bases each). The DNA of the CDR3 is TGTGCCAGCAGTTACAGTGGAGGGGGTTACAATGAGCAGTTCTTC. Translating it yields CASSYSGGGYNEQFF.